Presented here are 10 T cell receptor beta chains from one specimen sequenced in a study of blood T cell repertoires in COVID-19. Produced via immunoSEQ multiplex PCR; TCRdb's table is partial and in-frame only. The sample contains some 70,000 clones, more than 70% of which appear only once. The sample taken for sequencing was peripheral blood. These receptors all come from a man aged 50-59 years with active COVID-19.

The chain has TRBV19 and TRBJ2-5, with a weak D call TRBD2 (6 bases). CDR1 is LNHDA and CDR2 is SQIVND in the germline V gene (reference sequence). The CDR3 runs 15 residues. The V end was cut by 7 bases, the J end by 0 bases, with 15 bases between. The CDR3 spells CASNAGSSYQETQYF. Written as DNA, the CDR3 is TGTGCCAGTAACGCGGGGAGTTCGTACCAAGAGACCCAGTACTTC.

The chain links TRBV6-5 to TRBJ1-2; 7 bases agree with TRBD1. The germline CDR1 and CDR2 sequences are MNHEY and SVGAGI. The CDR3 contains 14 residues. The trim removed 1 base at V and 5 bases at J, leaving 4 bases unmatched. The CDR3 sequence is CASSYYRGQYGYTF. The CDR3, as DNA: TGTGCCAGCAGTTACTACAGGGGTCAGTATGGCTACACCTTC.

This clone was counted between two and nine times. The rearrangement links TRBV19 to TRBJ1-2, with 7 bases lining up with TRBD1. The V segment lost 5 bases and the J segment 8 bases; nucleotides outside the gene matches: 8. Germline loops: CDR1 LNHDA, CDR2 SQIVND (reference sequence). The CDR3 length is 13 residues. CDR3 in DNA: TGTGCCAGTAGTTGGCAGGGGGTTGCGGGCTACACCTTC. This codes for CASSWQGVAGYTF.

V usage is TRBV19 and J usage is TRBJ2-1; tentatively, D is TRBD1 (6 bases). The CDR3 has 16 amino acids. The germline V gene encodes CDR1 LNHDA and CDR2 SQIVND (reference sequence). With 1 base removed from V and 2 bases from J, the gap between germline ends came to 12 bases. This CDR3 is CASSIVPGVAYNEQFF. The DNA for the CDR3 is TGTGCCAGTAGTATAGTCCCAGGGGTGGCCTACAATGAGCAGTTCTTC.

The rearrangement links TRBV28 to TRBJ1-5; TRBD1 matches at 7 bases. The CDR3 contains 15 residues. V was clipped by 5 bases and J by 2 bases; unmatched bases: 6. Germline V CDR1 and CDR2: MDHEN, SYDVKM. CDR3 amino acids: CASSRTGEGNQPQHF. CDR3 bases: TGTGCCAGCAGTAGGACAGGTGAGGGCAATCAGCCCCAGCATTTT.

The CDR3, as DNA: TGCGCCAGCAGCTTGGACAGGGGCCAAGAGACCCAGTACTTC. This sequence encodes CASSLDRGQETQYF. V usage is TRBV5-1 and J usage is TRBJ2-5; 7 bases are shared with TRBD1. The CDR3 sequence is 14 residues long. V shed 0 bases, J shed 1 base, and the junction held 0 bases outside the gene matches. Germline CDR1 SGHRS, CDR2 YFSETQ.

This clone was seen a handful of times. The rearrangement uses TRBV6-6 and TRBJ2-7; 7 nucleotides line up with TRBD2. The V and J ends lost 6 bases and 8 bases, in that order; junction bases with no gene match: 7. CDR1 MNHNY and CDR2 SVGAGI come from the germline V gene (reference sequence). The CDR3 length is 12 residues. The CDR3 loop reads CASSRDYVQQYF. Written as DNA, the CDR3 is TGTGCCAGCAGCAGGGACTATGTTCAGCAGTACTTC.

V gene TRBV12-3 or TRBV12-4 combines with J gene TRBJ2-5, with TRBD2 matching 7 bases. V shed 6 bases, J shed 2 bases, and the junction held 3 bases outside the gene matches. The CDR3 loop spans 13 amino acids. CDR3 loop: CASRSREQETQYF. The CDR3 bases are TGTGCCAGCAGGTCGCGGGAGCAAGAGACCCAGTACTTC.

The J gene is TRBJ2-5, the V gene TRBV11-2; possible D gene TRBD1, 5 bases. CDR3 length: 16 amino acids. The V and J ends lost 6 bases and 2 bases respectively, with 19 bases between them. CDR1 is SGHAT and CDR2 is FQNNGV in the germline V gene. The CDR3 reads CASSRSNGAGQETQYF. CDR3 DNA sequence: TGTGCCAGCAGTCGTTCAAATGGGGCAGGGCAAGAGACCCAGTACTTC. Full variable domain (missing parts from reference TRBV11-2 and TRBJ2-5): EAGVAQSPRYKIIEKRQSVAFWCNPISGHATLYWYQQILGQGPKLLIQFQNNGVVDDSQLPKDRFSAERLKGVDSTLKIQPAKLEDSAVYLCASSRSNGAGQETQYFGPGTRLLVL.

CDR3 coding DNA: TGTGCCAGCAGCCAAGTTGGACACCGGGGGGCCGGGGAGCTGTTTTTT. Its translation is CASSQVGHRGAGELFF. J is TRBJ2-2 and V is TRBV3-1 (or the pseudogene TRBV3-2), with TRBD2 matching over 7 bases. The CDR3 runs 16 residues. V gave up 1 base and J gave up 6 bases; unmatched junction bases: 8. Germline V gene sequence: CDR1 LGHDT, CDR2 YNNKEL (reference sequence).